This T cell receptor (beta chain) is drawn from a study of T cell responses to AZD1222 COVID-19 vaccine (dated by TCRdb to the early 2020s). Regarding the study in general: A total of about 250 trial participants underwent TCR sequencing, of whom about 200 had received two doses of AZD1222 and around 26 had received two doses of the MenACWY control vaccine. Trial participants were enrolled into age subgroups of 18-55, 56-69 and 70-plus years, which contained about 150, 27 and 61 TCR-sequenced participants, respectively.

The sample's time point label, in plain terms: about 28 days (+/-7) after the second vaccine dose. AZD1222 recipients whose second dose came at about 4 weeks and those whose second dose came at about 12 weeks were combined into one group, since spike-specific TCR depth and breadth did not differ between the two schedules. The vaccinee samples were drawn from two UK trials, COV001 and COV002, one of which was a single-blind randomized controlled phase 2/3 trial testing AZD1222 (ChAdOx1 nCoV-19) in healthy adults. Trial participant PBMC samples were collected at day 0 and day 28 after the second dose for TCRbeta chain sequencing. The CDR3 regions of human TCRbeta chains were subjected to immunosequencing. The published analysis was carried out like this. Repertoire TCRs were matched against a reference library of SARS-CoV-2-specific TCRs generated with the MIRA antigen-specificity platform. Breadth was defined as the fraction of unique TCRs that were SARS-CoV-2-associated, and depth was defined as the fraction of total T cells that were SARS-CoV-2-associated. Using the MIRA data, each spike-specific TCR was mapped to the spike region that the TCR reacts to and placed in a CD4 or CD8 class. Log10-transformed breadth and depth values were compared by one-way ANOVA with Sidak's multiple comparisons tests. TCRdb limited this immuneACCESS table to in-frame rearrangements with V and J called. A share of clones is missing; checked studies link under half to unresolved V genes, and the rest is unexplained. That table gives V, J and clone size, and the DNA gave D and trimming. This sample comprises 140,000 or so clones, about 82% of them detected only once. Less than 6% of the sample is taken by the ten largest.

What the work shows at the level of the full study, not this receptor alone: The whole spike protein was spanned by vaccine-associated CD4 TCRs, and dominant responses were seen in regions 160-218 and 743-854. Participants were mostly white British, with more females than males. The authors suggested clonal diversity may have been underestimated. Conclusions about previously exposed vaccinees are limited because only six or seven AZD1222 recipients were SARS-CoV-2 seropositive at baseline. Spike-specific TCR breadth and depth rose significantly after two AZD1222 doses compared with day 0 and with MenACWY recipients. In the small 56-69-year group, the increase in depth fell short of significance, most likely because of low power. No day 14 peak-response samples were available, so repertoires were characterized only after the peak T cell response. Nearly half of unique spike-specific TCRs reportedly recognized epitopes outside regions mutated in the B.1.351 and B.1.1.7 variants.

On this clone: Its antigen is not yet known. Base qualities are not provided; no much larger clone lies one nucleotide away.

V loses 0 bases of germline sequence and J loses 2 bases, and the interval between the two ends is 7 bases. Its CDR3 holds 14 amino acids, cysteine through phenylalanine. Solely the CDR3 DNA is kept, with 42 bases framed from the first base. The germline V gene (reference sequence) provides CDR1 PRHDT and CDR2 FYEKMQ. This clonotype originated in an adult who received the AZD1222 COVID-19 vaccine. The source was peripheral blood, collected 28 days after the second AZD1222 dose. The chain was built from TRBV13 and TRBJ2-5; the D segment cannot be called with confidence. The CDR3 corresponds to CASSLGNLQETQYF. The sequenced DNA: TGTGCCAGCAGCTTAGGAAACTTGCAAGAGACCCAGTACTTC.